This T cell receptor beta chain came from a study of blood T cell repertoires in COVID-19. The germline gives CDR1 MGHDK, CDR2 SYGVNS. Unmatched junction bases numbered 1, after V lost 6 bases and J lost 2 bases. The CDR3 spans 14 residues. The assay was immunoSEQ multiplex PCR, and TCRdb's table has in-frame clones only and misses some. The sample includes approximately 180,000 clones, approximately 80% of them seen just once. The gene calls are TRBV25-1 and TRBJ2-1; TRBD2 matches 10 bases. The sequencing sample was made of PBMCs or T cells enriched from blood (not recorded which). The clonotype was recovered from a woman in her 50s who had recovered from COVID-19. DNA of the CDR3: TGTGCCAGCAGACTAGCGGGGACCTACAATGAGCAGTTCTTC. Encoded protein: CASRLAGTYNEQFF.